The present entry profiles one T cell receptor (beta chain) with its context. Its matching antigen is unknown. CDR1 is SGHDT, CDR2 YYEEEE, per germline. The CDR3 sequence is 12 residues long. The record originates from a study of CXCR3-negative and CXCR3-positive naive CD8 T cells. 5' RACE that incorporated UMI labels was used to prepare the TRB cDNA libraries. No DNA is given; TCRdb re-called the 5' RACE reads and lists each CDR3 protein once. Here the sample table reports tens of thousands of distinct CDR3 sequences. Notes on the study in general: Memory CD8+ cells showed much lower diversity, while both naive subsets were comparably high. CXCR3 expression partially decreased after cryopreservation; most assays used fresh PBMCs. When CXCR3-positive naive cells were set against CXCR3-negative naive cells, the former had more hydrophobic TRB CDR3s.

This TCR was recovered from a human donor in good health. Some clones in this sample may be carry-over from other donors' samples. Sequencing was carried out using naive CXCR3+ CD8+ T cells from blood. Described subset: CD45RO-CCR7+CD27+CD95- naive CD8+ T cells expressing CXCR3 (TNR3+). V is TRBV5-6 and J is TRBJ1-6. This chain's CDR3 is CASSLPSSPLHF.